The clone carrying this TCR beta chain was detected many times. The record originates from a study of Graves' ophthalmopathy and Graves' hyperthyroidism. Overall study context: The study drew peripheral blood at initial diagnosis, before any treatment.

RNA served as the template for amplifying TCR beta CDR3 regions. The first round was an RT-PCR with HTBI primers, and the second round was a multiplex PCR. TCRdb reprocessed the multiplex PCR reads via MiXCR and lists one record per CDR3 protein. The sample lists some 520,000 distinct CDR3 sequences, under 15% occurring once. The sequence was obtained from a woman aged 30 to 39 with Graves' ophthalmopathy. Source material: blood.

The CDR3 region is CASSYSPGANTEAFF. CDR3 bases: TGTGCCAGCAGTTACTCGCCAGGGGCGAACACTGAAGCTTTCTTT. The chain carries TRBV6-5 and TRBJ1-1; D is possibly TRBD1 (6 bases). CDR1 MNHEY and CDR2 SVGAGI come from the germline V gene. V was pared by 0 bases and J by 1 base, with 9 bases between. The CDR3 consists of 15 residues.